The present entry profiles one T cell receptor beta chain with its context. The data are from a study of blood T cell repertoires in COVID-19. Looking at the study overall: COVID-19 samples from acute and convalescent phases originated in the United States, Italy and Spain. PBMCs, B-cell-depleted T cells, or T cells were the source of the cDNA or gDNA that made up the material.

Original data processing: Counts of nucleated cells, estimated from reference gene primer amplification, were obtained. Generated by immunoSEQ multiplex PCR, the TCRdb table keeps only in-frame clones and is missing some. The D gene and trimming were derived from the DNA, and the V and J assignments and clone size from that table. The sample contains 150,000 to 200,000 clones, around nine tenths of which appear only once. Material for sequencing was peripheral blood. The sequence derives from a man younger than 35 with active or convalescent COVID-19.

The CDR3 DNA sequence: TGTGCCACCAGCAGAGGACAGGGGCTATCCTACAATGAGCAGTTCTTC. Translating gives CATSRGQGLSYNEQFF. J is TRBJ2-1 and V is TRBV15; 8 bases fit TRBD1. This CDR3 is built from 16 residues. J gave up 1 base and V 1 base, and 3 bases lay outside the gene matches. Germline CDR1 LNHNV, CDR2 YYDKDF (reference sequence).